The 2 T cell receptor beta chains presented below share a single source sample, sequenced in a study of cytomegalovirus exposure and HLA in healthy donors. In the PCR, 60 Vbeta and 13 Jbeta primers were used. Profiling relied on immunoSEQ multiplex PCR, and the TCRdb table lists in-frame clones only, not all of them. Here the sample spans 200,000 or so clones, roughly four fifths being singletons. Source material: PBMCs. These receptors were collected from a woman between 45 and 65 years old in good health and CMV-seropositive.

The sample holds a few counts of this clone. The chain combines TRBV5-1 with TRBJ2-3; 7 bases are a match to TRBD1. V gave up 0 bases and J gave up 1 base; unmatched junction bases: 8. The CDR3 extends over 17 amino acids. The germline CDR1 and CDR2 sequences are SGHRS and YFSETQ. CDR3 sequence reads: CASSLARQGWGTDTQYF. CDR3 DNA sequence: TGCGCCAGCAGCTTGGCAAGACAGGGCTGGGGCACAGATACGCAGTATTTT.

J is TRBJ2-1 and V is TRBV5-4, with D hard to call. There are 15 residues in the CDR3. Germline CDR1 is SGHNT and CDR2 is YYREEE (reference sequence). The germline V and J ends were trimmed by 0 bases and 1 base, with 8 bases remaining between them. CDR3 sequence (DNA): TGTGCCAGCAGCTTGGATCGCGCGTCCTACAATGAGCAGTTCTTC. Translated: CASSLDRASYNEQFF.